This TCR beta chain appears in the sequencing data of a study of blood T cell repertoires in COVID-19 (dated by TCRdb to 2018 to 2020). For context, the study as a whole: The collaborator samples originated in the United States, Italy and Spain and spanned the acute and convalescent phases of COVID-19. The prospective study material was composed of cDNA or gDNA derived from T cells, B-cell-depleted T cells, or PBMCs. The dataset comprised deeply sampled blood TCRbeta repertoires from subjects exposed to, actively infected with, or recovered from COVID-19. The repertoires were made available in a free public database intended to serve as a resource for research on the immune response to SARS-CoV-2. The samples were drawn from the first 160 participants of the ongoing ImmuneRACE study and from 1,254 subjects provided by 6 global collaborators. The sample metadata nearly always contained a de-identified subject ID, COVID-19 status, age in years and sex. Where available, HLA class I and class II types were taken from metadata supplied by the sample provider and were not determined by assay-based typing. Overall study results and their limits: How much clinical and demographic metadata was included differed by source and by participant, and the metadata was provided uncurated.

The CDR3 measures 13 amino acids from cysteine to phenylalanine. Only the CDR3 part of the read is kept: 39 bases, read in frame from the first base. The junction carries 8 bases between V and J, which are trimmed by 0 bases and 5 bases respectively. From a lookup of the germline V gene (reference sequence), CDR1 and CDR2 are SGHNT and YYREEE. With respect to this clone: The antigen it recognizes is unknown. Base quality data are lacking; no much larger clone is found one base away.

TCRbeta CDR3 regions were amplified from genomic DNA by means of the immunoSEQ Assay, a bias-controlled multiplex PCR. From the authors' description of their analysis: The number of nucleated cells in each sample was estimated from the amplification of reference gene primers within the assay. Sequence reads were collapsed and filtered to measure the absolute abundance of every unique TCRbeta CDR3 rearrangement. For each sample, productive Simpson clonality was calculated by taking the square root of Simpson's diversity index across productive rearrangements. TCRdb holds this immuneACCESS table with in-frame rearrangements only. Some clones are missing; in checked studies, unresolved V genes explain under half, and the rest has no known cause. The DNA gave D and trimming, while V, J and clone size come from that table. Counted in this sample were about 26,000 clones; roughly 80% of them appeared once. Jointly, the top ten make up around 50% of the sample.

Collaborating institutions collected whole blood in K2EDTA tubes following their own protocols. For TCRbeta analysis, collaborators shipped samples as frozen whole blood, isolated PBMCs, or DNA extracted from either of those sample types. The receptor was isolated from a man between 45 and 60 years old with active or convalescent COVID-19. The sequencing input was peripheral blood. The chain couples TRBV5-4 to TRBJ1-1, and TRBD1 may be the D gene, going by 5 matching bases. The DNA sequence is given as TGTGCCAGCAGCTTGGAGGGGAGGACTGAAGCTTTCTTT. Its amino acids are CASSLEGRTEAFF.